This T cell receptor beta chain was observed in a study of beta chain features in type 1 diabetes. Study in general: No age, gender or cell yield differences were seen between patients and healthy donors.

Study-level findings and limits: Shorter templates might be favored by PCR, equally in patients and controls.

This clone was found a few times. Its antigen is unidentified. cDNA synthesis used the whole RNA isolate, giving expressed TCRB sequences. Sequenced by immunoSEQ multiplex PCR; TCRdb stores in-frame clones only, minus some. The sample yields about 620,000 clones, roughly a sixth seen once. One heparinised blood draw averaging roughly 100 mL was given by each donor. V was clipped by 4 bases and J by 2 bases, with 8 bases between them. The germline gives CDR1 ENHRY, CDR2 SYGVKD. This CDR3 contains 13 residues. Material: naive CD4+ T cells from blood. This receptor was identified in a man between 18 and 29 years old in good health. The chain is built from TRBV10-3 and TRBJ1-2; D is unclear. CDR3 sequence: CAISVLTNYGYTF. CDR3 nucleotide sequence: TGTGCCATCAGTGTGCTCACCAACTATGGCTACACCTTC.